This T cell receptor (beta chain) was identified in a study of T cell responses to AZD1222 COVID-19 vaccine (dated by TCRdb to the early 2020s). Some background on the complete study: A total of around 240 trial participants underwent TCR sequencing, of whom under 220 had received two doses of AZD1222 and some 25 had received two doses of the MenACWY control vaccine. Trial participants were enrolled by age into 18-55, 56-69 and 70-plus year subgroups, with approximately 150, 28 and 58 TCR-sequenced participants respectively. The investigation overall reported the following: Most participants were white British and females outnumbered males, and the authors suggested that clonal diversity may have been underestimated. No day 14 peak-response samples were available, so repertoires were characterized only after the peak T cell response. CD4 TCRs associated with the vaccine covered the entire spike protein, and the dominant responses were in regions 160-218 and 743-854. In the small 56-69-year group, the increase in depth fell short of significance, most likely because of low power. Epitopes outside the regions mutated in the B.1.351 and B.1.1.7 variants were reportedly recognized by nearly half of the unique spike-specific TCRs. Conclusions about previously exposed vaccinees are limited, since just five or six AZD1222 recipients were seropositive for SARS-CoV-2 at baseline. After two AZD1222 doses, spike-specific TCR breadth and depth were significantly higher than at day 0 and than in MenACWY recipients.

With regard to this clone: The target of this receptor is not known. Base quality data are lacking; no much larger clone is found one base away.

The CDR3 regions of human TCRbeta chains were analyzed by immunosequencing. Turning to the authors' computational methods: Repertoire TCRs were checked for matches against a reference library of SARS-CoV-2-specific TCRs that had been generated using the MIRA antigen-specificity platform. Breadth was defined as the fraction of unique TCRs that were SARS-CoV-2-associated. Depth was defined as the fraction of total T cells that were SARS-CoV-2-associated. Using the MIRA data, each spike-specific TCR was assigned both to the spike region to which the TCR was reactive and to a CD4 or CD8 class. Log10-transformed breadth and depth values were compared by one-way ANOVA with Sidak's multiple comparisons tests. TCRdb limited this immuneACCESS table to in-frame rearrangements with V and J called. A share of clones is missing; checked studies link under half to unresolved V genes, and the rest is unexplained. V and J calls and clone size are given by that table; D and trimming were obtained from the DNA. This sample has over 150,000 clones in its table, and about 92% of those were observed once. The top ten hold about 4.6% of the sample.

V drops 4 bases and J drops 5 bases, leaving 13 bases in between. CDR1 and CDR2 are drawn from the germline V gene: SGDLS, YYNGEE. From cysteine to phenylalanine, the CDR3 is 15 amino acids long. Kept here is only the CDR3 DNA, which spans 45 bases and is read in frame from base 1. The meaning of the sample's time point label: baseline before first vaccination. The sample's treatment or condition, from its label and the paper: meningococcal conjugate vaccine given as trial control. Samples from vaccinated people were obtained from the UK trials COV001 and COV002, which included a single-blind randomized controlled phase 2/3 trial of AZD1222 (ChAdOx1 nCoV-19) in healthy adults. For TCRbeta chain sequencing, PBMC samples from trial participants were taken at day 0 and at day 28 after the second dose.

The sequences come from peripheral blood, collected on day 0 of MenACWY control vaccination. The clonotype originates from an adult in good health. This receptor chain uses TRBV9 and TRBJ1-6; TRBD1 could be the D gene, as 5 bases match. The CDR3 region has the sequence CASSPARGNNSPLHF. The DNA reads TGTGCCAGCAGCCCTGCGAGGGGAAATAATTCACCCCTCCACTTT.